This TCR beta chain was recovered during a study of blood T cell repertoires in COVID-19. Some clones are missing from TCRdb's copy, which holds only in-frame ones; the method was immunoSEQ multiplex PCR. The sample yields some 150,000 clones, approximately 81% seen once. After removal of 5 bases from V and 4 bases from J, the junction contained 5 bases not matched to a gene. CDR1 is MDHEN and CDR2 is SYDVKM in the germline V gene. The CDR3 loop spans 13 amino acids. The receptor comes from a woman aged 60 to 75 with active or convalescent COVID-19. V gene TRBV28 combines with J gene TRBJ2-7; 7 bases are shared with TRBD1. Source material: peripheral blood. In nucleotides, the CDR3 is TGTGCCAGCAGTCCCCCGGGACAGTACGAGCAGTACGTC. This codes for CASSPPGQYEQYV.